The rows below give T cell receptor beta chains drawn from one sample of a study of shared clonotypes between healthy human individuals. Libraries were prepared by immunoSEQ multiplex PCR; TCRdb keeps only in-frame clonotypes and omits some of them. The table lists about 530,000 clones, 60% to 80% of them singletons. The sample was PBMCs. All receptors come from a woman in her 40s in good health. Some clones in this sample may be carry-over from other donors' samples. The CDR3 runs from the conserved cysteine through the conserved F or W. A D gene is named only where the DNA matches it firmly. Size tells how often a clone was seen (once, few, many) or the class of an expanded clone, and some rows leave it out.

d_gene: TRBD2; v_gene: TRBV7-9; j_gene: TRBJ2-1; abundance: few; CDR3aa: CASSAMTSGSNEQFF; CDR3nt: TGTGCCAGCAGCGCCATGACTAGCGGGAGCAATGAGCAGTTCTTC
d_gene: -; v_gene: TRBV7-3; j_gene: TRBJ1-5; abundance: -; CDR3aa: CASTQSPIRQHF; CDR3nt: TGTGCCAGCACCCAAAGTCCCATACGTCAGCATTTT
d_gene: -; v_gene: TRBV10-3; j_gene: TRBJ2-7; abundance: many; CDR3aa: CAISREGYEQYF; CDR3nt: TGTGCCATCAGCAGGGAAGGTTACGAGCAGTACTTC
d_gene: -; v_gene: TRBV7-3; j_gene: TRBJ1-5; abundance: -; CDR3aa: CASSLNTEGSGNQPQHF; CDR3nt: TGTGCCAGCAGCTTAAATACCGAAGGGAGCGGCAATCAGCCCCAGCATTTT
d_gene: -; v_gene: TRBV19; j_gene: TRBJ2-1; abundance: -; CDR3aa: CASSIRRGGYNEQFF; CDR3nt: TGTGCCAGTAGTATAAGGAGGGGCGGGTACAATGAGCAGTTCTTC
d_gene: -; v_gene: TRBV7-2; j_gene: TRBJ2-1; abundance: -; CDR3aa: CASSLEGRGYNEQFF; CDR3nt: TGTGCCAGCAGCTTAGAGGGGAGAGGGTACAATGAGCAGTTCTTC
d_gene: TRBD1; v_gene: TRBV10-2; j_gene: TRBJ2-1; abundance: many; CDR3aa: CASSEYDRAQNEQFF; CDR3nt: TGCGCCAGCAGTGAGTATGACAGGGCCCAAAATGAGCAGTTCTTC
d_gene: TRBD2; v_gene: TRBV19; j_gene: TRBJ2-1; abundance: -; CDR3aa: CAITSGDNFPGLAGGTYNEQFF; CDR3nt: TGTGCCATCACTTCTGGGGACAACTTTCCGGGACTAGCGGGAGGGACTTACAATGAGCAGTTCTTC
d_gene: -; v_gene: TRBV10-3; j_gene: TRBJ2-1; abundance: -; CDR3aa: CAISESKGRYNEQFF; CDR3nt: TGTGCCATCAGTGAGTCGAAAGGGCGGTACAATGAGCAGTTCTTC
d_gene: -; v_gene: TRBV7-6; j_gene: TRBJ2-7; abundance: -; CDR3aa: CASSLSRWAHEQYF; CDR3nt: TGTGCCAGCAGCTTAAGCCGGTGGGCCCACGAGCAGTACTTC
d_gene: -; v_gene: TRBV5-1; j_gene: TRBJ2-7; abundance: few; CDR3aa: CASSVTGGGSYEQYF; CDR3nt: TGCGCCAGCAGCGTTACAGGAGGCGGATCCTACGAGCAGTACTTC
d_gene: TRBD1; v_gene: TRBV7-8; j_gene: TRBJ2-1; abundance: -; CDR3aa: CASSLARDSEQFF; CDR3nt: TGTGCCAGCAGCTTAGCCCGGGACAGTGAGCAGTTCTTC
d_gene: -; v_gene: TRBV18; j_gene: TRBJ2-7; abundance: -; CDR3aa: CASSPPNSEQYF; CDR3nt: TGTGCCAGCTCACCACCCAACTCCGAGCAGTACTTC
d_gene: -; v_gene: TRBV21-1; j_gene: TRBJ1-2; abundance: -; CDR3aa: CASMVPATGAYGYTF; CDR3nt: TGTGCCAGCATGGTCCCCGCGACAGGGGCTTATGGCTACACCTTC
d_gene: TRBD1; v_gene: TRBV6-5; j_gene: TRBJ2-5; abundance: -; CDR3aa: CASSSPGQGLGTQYF; CDR3nt: TGTGCCAGCAGTTCACCGGGACAGGGTTTGGGGACCCAGTACTTC
d_gene: -; v_gene: TRBV27; j_gene: TRBJ2-7; abundance: few; CDR3aa: CASKGGGVVYEQYF; CDR3nt: TGTGCCAGCAAGGGAGGGGGCGTAGTCTACGAGCAGTACTTC
d_gene: -; v_gene: TRBV9; j_gene: TRBJ2-5; abundance: -; CDR3aa: CASSVGGNQETQYF; CDR3nt: TGTGCCAGCAGCGTAGGGGGAAACCAAGAGACCCAGTACTTC
d_gene: -; v_gene: TRBV14; j_gene: TRBJ1-2; abundance: few; CDR3aa: CASSQVSGTDSYTF; CDR3nt: TGTGCCAGCAGCCAAGTATCAGGGACGGATAGCTACACCTTC
d_gene: -; v_gene: TRBV5-6; j_gene: TRBJ1-1; abundance: -; CDR3aa: CASSRRMWELNTEAFF; CDR3nt: TGTGCCAGCAGCCGACGGATGTGGGAACTGAACACTGAAGCTTTCTTT
d_gene: TRBD1; v_gene: TRBV28; j_gene: TRBJ2-2; abundance: once; CDR3aa: CASSLLRTGGLTGELFF; CDR3nt: TGTGCCAGCAGTTTACTGAGGACAGGGGGCCTCACCGGGGAGCTGTTTTTT
d_gene: -; v_gene: TRBV11-2; j_gene: TRBJ2-1; abundance: -; CDR3aa: CASSLAGRGNEQFF; CDR3nt: TGTGCCAGCAGCTTAGCGGGAAGAGGCAATGAGCAGTTCTTC
d_gene: TRBD2; v_gene: TRBV9; j_gene: TRBJ2-7; abundance: -; CDR3aa: CASSVVPGAGAYEQYF; CDR3nt: TGTGCCAGCAGCGTAGTGCCCGGCGCGGGAGCCTACGAGCAGTACTTC
d_gene: -; v_gene: TRBV2; j_gene: TRBJ2-7; abundance: few; CDR3aa: CASSDGGYHSYEQYF; CDR3nt: TGTGCCAGCAGTGATGGAGGGTACCACTCCTACGAGCAGTACTTC
d_gene: -; v_gene: TRBV29-1; j_gene: TRBJ2-3; abundance: -; CDR3aa: CSVEIQVSDTQYF; CDR3nt: TGCAGCGTTGAAATTCAAGTATCTGATACGCAGTATTTT
d_gene: -; v_gene: TRBV9; j_gene: TRBJ2-2; abundance: once; CDR3aa: CASSALQGTAGELFF; CDR3nt: TGTGCCAGCAGCGCCCTACAGGGAACGGCCGGGGAGCTGTTTTTT
d_gene: TRBD1; v_gene: TRBV9; j_gene: TRBJ1-4; abundance: few; CDR3aa: CASSVGTGREKLFF; CDR3nt: TGTGCCAGCAGCGTAGGGACAGGGAGGGAAAAACTGTTTTTT
d_gene: TRBD2; v_gene: TRBV4-1; j_gene: TRBJ2-7; abundance: -; CDR3aa: CASSHGLAGVYEQYF; CDR3nt: TGCGCCAGCAGCCACGGACTAGCGGGAGTTTACGAGCAGTACTTC
d_gene: TRBD1; v_gene: TRBV25-1; j_gene: TRBJ1-2; abundance: many; CDR3aa: CASRAGGRYGYTF; CDR3nt: TGTGCCAGCAGGGCAGGGGGTCGCTATGGCTACACCTTC
d_gene: -; v_gene: TRBV21-1; j_gene: TRBJ2-1; abundance: -; CDR3aa: CASSKVSDKYNEQFF; CDR3nt: TGTGCCAGCAGCAAAGTTTCGGACAAGTACAATGAGCAGTTCTTC
d_gene: -; v_gene: TRBV7-9; j_gene: TRBJ2-3; abundance: -; CDR3aa: CASSLGTTASTDTQYF; CDR3nt: TGTGCCAGCAGCTTAGGGACAACCGCTAGCACAGATACGCAGTATTTT
d_gene: -; v_gene: TRBV5-5; j_gene: TRBJ1-2; abundance: -; CDR3aa: CASSLFTANYGYTF; CDR3nt: TGTGCCAGCAGCTTGTTCACGGCTAACTATGGCTACACCTTC
d_gene: -; v_gene: TRBV6-1; j_gene: TRBJ2-6; abundance: -; CDR3aa: CASTVGGHGANVLTF; CDR3nt: TGTGCCAGCACCGTAGGGGGGCATGGGGCCAACGTCCTGACTTTC
d_gene: -; v_gene: TRBV19; j_gene: TRBJ2-7; abundance: -; CDR3aa: CASSIPGVGYEQYF; CDR3nt: TGTGCCAGTAGTATCCCGGGAGTTGGTTACGAGCAGTACTTC
d_gene: TRBD2; v_gene: TRBV7-9; j_gene: TRBJ2-2; abundance: -; CDR3aa: CAILQAGGGTGELFF; CDR3nt: TGTGCCATCTTACAAGCGGGAGGAGGGACCGGGGAGCTGTTTTTT
d_gene: TRBD2; v_gene: TRBV6-5; j_gene: TRBJ2-1; abundance: -; CDR3aa: CASSRQRGGFAEQFF; CDR3nt: TGTGCCAGCAGTCGCCAGCGGGGGGGGTTCGCTGAGCAGTTCTTC
d_gene: TRBD2; v_gene: TRBV9; j_gene: TRBJ2-7; abundance: once; CDR3aa: CASSGGSGRAYEQYF; CDR3nt: TGTGCCAGCAGCGGGGGTAGCGGGAGGGCCTACGAGCAGTACTTC
d_gene: TRBD1; v_gene: TRBV9; j_gene: TRBJ1-2; abundance: -; CDR3aa: CASSRDRSNYGYTF; CDR3nt: TGTGCCAGCAGCCGGGACAGATCTAACTATGGCTACACCTTC
d_gene: -; v_gene: TRBV5-1; j_gene: TRBJ2-2; abundance: -; CDR3aa: CASSTGRNTGELFF; CDR3nt: TGCGCCAGCAGCACGGGACGGAACACCGGGGAGCTGTTTTTT
d_gene: -; v_gene: TRBV7-2; j_gene: TRBJ2-7; abundance: -; CDR3aa: CASSTSIRPYEQYF; CDR3nt: TGTGCCAGCAGCACGTCGATTAGGCCCTACGAGCAGTACTTC
d_gene: -; v_gene: TRBV28; j_gene: TRBJ2-7; abundance: -; CDR3aa: CASRSTSNEQYF; CDR3nt: TGTGCCAGCAGATCGACTAGTAACGAGCAGTACTTC
d_gene: -; v_gene: TRBV5-1; j_gene: TRBJ2-7; abundance: -; CDR3aa: CASSLVSGTGSSYEQYF; CDR3nt: TGCGCCAGCAGCTTGGTTTCCGGGACGGGTAGCTCCTACGAGCAGTACTTC
d_gene: TRBD2; v_gene: TRBV5-1; j_gene: TRBJ2-3; abundance: -; CDR3aa: CASSLGTSGISTDTQYF; CDR3nt: TGCGCCAGCAGCCTAGGGACTAGCGGGATTAGCACAGATACGCAGTATTTT
d_gene: -; v_gene: TRBV4-1; j_gene: TRBJ2-3; abundance: -; CDR3aa: CASSQEGTPGRTDTQYF; CDR3nt: TGCGCCAGCAGCCAAGAGGGGACCCCCGGTCGCACAGATACGCAGTATTTT
d_gene: TRBD2; v_gene: TRBV2; j_gene: TRBJ2-5; abundance: -; CDR3aa: CASRPIPLGLAGVGETQYF; CDR3nt: TGTGCCAGCAGACCCATCCCCCTGGGACTAGCGGGAGTAGGTGAGACCCAGTACTTC
d_gene: TRBD2; v_gene: TRBV5-6; j_gene: TRBJ2-3; abundance: once; CDR3aa: CASRPGLAEFAVDTQYF; CDR3nt: TGTGCCAGCAGGCCCGGACTAGCGGAGTTCGCCGTGGATACGCAGTATTTT
d_gene: -; v_gene: TRBV6-6; j_gene: TRBJ1-4; abundance: -; CDR3aa: CASTLQGTTNEKLFF; CDR3nt: TGTGCCAGCACCTTACAAGGGACAACTAATGAAAAACTGTTTTTT
d_gene: TRBD2; v_gene: TRBV7-3; j_gene: TRBJ2-3; abundance: -; CDR3aa: CASSLLLAGGSDTQYF; CDR3nt: TGTGCCAGCAGCTTACTACTAGCGGGAGGGTCAGATACGCAGTATTTT
d_gene: TRBD1; v_gene: TRBV10-1; j_gene: TRBJ2-7; abundance: -; CDR3aa: CASSELPRGKGSEQYF; CDR3nt: TGCGCCAGCAGTGAATTACCCAGGGGGAAGGGTAGCGAGCAGTACTTC
d_gene: -; v_gene: TRBV28; j_gene: TRBJ2-7; abundance: -; CDR3aa: CASRFREEQYF; CDR3nt: TGTGCCAGCAGGTTCCGGGAGGAGCAGTACTTC
d_gene: -; v_gene: TRBV15; j_gene: TRBJ2-3; abundance: -; CDR3aa: CATSSGTSTDTQYF; CDR3nt: TGTGCCACCAGCAGCGGAACTAGCACAGATACGCAGTATTTT
d_gene: TRBD2; v_gene: TRBV2; j_gene: TRBJ2-1; abundance: -; CDR3aa: CASIPTSGSYNEQFF; CDR3nt: TGTGCCAGCATCCCGACTAGCGGTTCCTACAATGAGCAGTTCTTC
d_gene: -; v_gene: TRBV5-1; j_gene: TRBJ2-2; abundance: few; CDR3aa: CASSLVGRDTGELFF; CDR3nt: TGCGCCAGCAGCTTGGTAGGGCGGGACACCGGGGAGCTGTTTTTT